The rows below give T cell receptor beta chains drawn from one sample of a study of early T cells in non-severe SARS-CoV-2 infection. From the 5' RACE reads, TCRdb called clonotypes with MiXCR, one entry per CDR3 protein. The table has approximately 35,000 distinct CDR3 sequences, 5.7% seen once. The sample taken for sequencing was whole blood. The receptors derive from an adult who was a healthcare worker with PCR-confirmed SARS-CoV-2 infection or an uninfected control (not recorded which). Each CDR3 is given with its conserved first and last residue. D genes are given only for firm matches. Clone size, where shown, is once, few, many, or a class for clones that have expanded.

TRBV7-9	TRBJ2-5	many	-	CAIQGLGETQYF	TGTGCCATTCAGGGATTGGGAGAGACCCAGTACTTC
TRBV12-3/TRBV12-4	TRBJ2-3	few	-	CASRSGPDTQYF	TGTGCCAGCAGGTCAGGGCCAGATACGCAGTATTTT
TRBV20-1	TRBJ2-7	-	-	CSARDWQGPEQYF	TGCAGTGCTAGAGATTGGCAGGGCCCCGAGCAGTACTTC
TRBV7-9	TRBJ2-5	-	-	CASSLVGRVGMQTQYF	TGTGCCAGCAGCTTAGTTGGCAGGGTGGGGATGCAGACCCAGTACTTC
TRBV6-5	TRBJ2-7	few	TRBD1	CASRADRGHSYEQYF	TGTGCCAGCAGGGCGGACAGGGGGCATTCCTACGAGCAGTACTTC
TRBV7-2	TRBJ2-5	many	-	CASSRGGSWVRTQYF	TGTGCCAGCAGCCGAGGAGGCAGCTGGGTAAGGACCCAGTACTTC
TRBV7-9	TRBJ2-6	many	-	CASITGSGANVLTF	TGTGCCAGCATCACGGGCTCTGGGGCCAACGTCCTGACTTTC
TRBV20-1	TRBJ2-7	-	TRBD2	CSARDSGGRPYF	TGCAGTGCTAGAGATTCTGGCGGGAGACCGTACTTC
TRBV12-3/TRBV12-4	TRBJ2-2	few	-	CASREGYTGELFF	TGTGCCAGCAGAGAGGGTTACACCGGGGAGCTGTTTTTT
TRBV4-3	TRBJ2-4	many	TRBD1	CASSPLPGTGGSDIQYF	TGCGCCAGCAGCCCTCTTCCCGGGACAGGGGGCTCGGACATTCAGTACTTC
TRBV11-2	TRBJ2-1	-	TRBD2	CASSLSGRYSYNEQFF	TGTGCCAGCAGCTTGAGCGGGAGGTACTCCTACAATGAGCAGTTCTTC
TRBV7-2	TRBJ2-3	-	-	CASSLVGKITDTQYF	TGTGCCAGCAGCTTAGTCGGGAAAATCACAGATACGCAGTATTTT
TRBV5-1	TRBJ2-1	many	-	CASSLEFHSSYNEQFF	TGCGCCAGCAGCTTGGAGTTTCATAGCTCCTACAATGAGCAGTTCTTC
TRBV20-1	TRBJ2-1	few	TRBD2	CSASLPSGSLNEQFF	TGCAGTGCAAGCCTTCCTAGCGGGAGCCTCAATGAGCAGTTCTTC
TRBV18	TRBJ1-3	many	-	CASSPKMVSGNTIYF	TGTGCCAGCTCACCGAAGATGGTCTCTGGAAACACCATATATTTT
TRBV7-3	TRBJ2-5	many	TRBD2	CASSLAGEGETQYF	TGTGCCAGCAGCCTAGCGGGAGAGGGTGAGACCCAGTACTTC